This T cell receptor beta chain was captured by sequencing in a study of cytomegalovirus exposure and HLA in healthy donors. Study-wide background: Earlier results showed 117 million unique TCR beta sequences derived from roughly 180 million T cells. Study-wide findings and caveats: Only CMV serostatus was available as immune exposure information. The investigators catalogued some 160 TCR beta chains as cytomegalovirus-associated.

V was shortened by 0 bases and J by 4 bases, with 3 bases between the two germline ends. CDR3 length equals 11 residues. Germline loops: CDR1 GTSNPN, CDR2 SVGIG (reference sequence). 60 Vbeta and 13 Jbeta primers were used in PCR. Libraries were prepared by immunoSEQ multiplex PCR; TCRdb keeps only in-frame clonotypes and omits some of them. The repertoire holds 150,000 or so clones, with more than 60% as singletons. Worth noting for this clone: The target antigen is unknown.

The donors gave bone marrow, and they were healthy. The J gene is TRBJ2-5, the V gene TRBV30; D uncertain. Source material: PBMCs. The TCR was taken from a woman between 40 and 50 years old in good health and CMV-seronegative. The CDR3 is CAWSVRETQYF. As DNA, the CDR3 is TGTGCCTGGAGTGTGCGAGAGACCCAGTACTTC.